What follows are 2 T cell receptor beta chains derived from one specimen sequenced in a study of cytomegalovirus exposure and HLA in healthy donors (dated by TCRdb to about 2017). Receptors were amplified or captured by the immunoSEQ multiplex PCR assay. The multiplex PCR relied on a mix of 60 forward primers for TCR Vbeta segments and 13 reverse primers for TCR Jbeta segments. TCRdb obtained this table from immuneACCESS and retained in-frame rearrangements with V and J assigned. These tables miss some clones; where compared with another copy, unresolved V genes account for less than half of the shortfall, and the remainder is unexplained. Here the sample has roughly 97,000 clones; over 8% occur a single time. Jointly, the top ten make up approximately 5.1% of the sample. Sequenced: PBMCs. The receptor set was obtained from a man between 45 and 60 years old in good health and CMV-seropositive.

The rearrangement links TRBV19 to TRBJ2-1, with D uncertain. CDR3 size: 16 residues. In germline, CDR1 is LNHDA, CDR2 SQIVND (reference sequence). Trimming pared 2 bases from V and 0 bases from J, leaving 11 bases between. The chain's CDR3 is CASSIIRSSSYNEQFF. The CDR3 bases are TGTGCCAGTAGTATAATCCGGAGTAGCTCCTACAATGAGCAGTTCTTC.

This clone showed up just a few times. The genes are TRBV5-6 and TRBJ1-3, with D unresolved. The CDR3 sequence is 16 residues long. Trimming removed 0 bases at V and 0 bases at J, with 10 bases between. Germline V lookup: CDR1 SGHDT, CDR2 YYEEEE. The chain's CDR3 is CASSLGPFSSGNTIYF. CDR3 nucleotides: TGTGCCAGCAGCTTGGGGCCGTTCAGCTCTGGAAACACCATATATTTT.